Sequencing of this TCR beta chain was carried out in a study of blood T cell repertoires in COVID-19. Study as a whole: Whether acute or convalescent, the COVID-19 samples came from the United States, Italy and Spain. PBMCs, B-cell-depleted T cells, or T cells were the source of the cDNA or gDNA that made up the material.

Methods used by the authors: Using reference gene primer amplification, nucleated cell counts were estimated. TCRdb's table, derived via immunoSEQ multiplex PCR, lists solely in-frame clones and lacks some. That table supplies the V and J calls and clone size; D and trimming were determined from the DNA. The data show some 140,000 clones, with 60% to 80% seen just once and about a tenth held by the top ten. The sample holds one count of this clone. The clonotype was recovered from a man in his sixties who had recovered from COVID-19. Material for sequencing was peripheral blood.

The CDR3 DNA reads as TGTGCCAGCAGCTTAGAGAGACTAGCGGGGGGACCAGATACGCAGTATTTT. Protein: CASSLERLAGGPDTQYF. This chain joins TRBV7-2 and TRBJ2-3, with 13 bases that match TRBD2. With V trimmed by 1 base and J by 4 bases, 5 bases remained unmatched. The V gene's germline CDR1 is SGHTA and CDR2 FQGNSA. This CDR3 contains 17 residues. The full variable domain, with the rest looked up from reference TRBV7-2 and TRBJ2-3, is GAGVSQSPSNKVTEKGKDVELRCDPISGHTALYWYRQSLGQGLEFLIYFQGNSAPDKSGLPSDRFSAERTGGSVSTLTIQRTQQEDSAVYLCASSLERLAGGPDTQYFGPGTRLTVL.